This T cell receptor beta chain comes out of a study of T cell changes during pregnancy in multiple sclerosis. Germline CDR1 and CDR2: LNHDA and SQIVND (reference sequence). The length of the CDR3 is 12 residues. V was cut by 7 bases and J by 7 bases, with 11 bases left in between. Measured with immunoSEQ multiplex PCR; TCRdb has only the in-frame clones, and not every one. The sample lists about 49,000 clones; roughly 90% were seen once. J is TRBJ1-3 and V is TRBV19; D is possibly TRBD1 (5 bases). This receptor was identified in a female donor in good health, enrolled as a control in a pregnancy study. The input for sequencing was peripheral blood, taken after pregnancy. The CDR3 bases are TGTGCCAGTAACCGACGGGGGAACACCATATATTTT. It translates to CASNRRGNTIYF. The complete variable domain, with remaining parts taken from reference TRBV19 and TRBJ1-3, reads DGGITQSPKYLFRKEGQNVTLSCEQNLNHDAMYWYRQDPGQGLRLIYYSQIVNDFQKGDIAEGYSVSREKKESFPLTVTSAQKNPTAFYLCASNRRGNTIYFGEGSWLTVV.